What follows are 15 T cell receptor beta chains derived from one specimen sequenced in a study of blood T cell repertoires in COVID-19. Clones were sequenced by immunoSEQ multiplex PCR, and TCRdb holds only the in-frame ones, with some missing. The table has fewer than 300,000 clones, roughly 90% seen once. The sample comprised PBMCs or T cells enriched from blood (not recorded which). These receptors originate from a woman younger than 45 who had recovered from COVID-19.

This chain connects TRBV6-2 or TRBV6-3 to TRBJ2-7; 11 bases line up with TRBD2. The V gene end was trimmed by 0 bases and the J gene end by 4 bases; junction bases not matched to a gene: 5. The CDR3 is 16 amino acids. In germline, CDR1 is MNHEY, CDR2 SVGEGT. The CDR3 region has the DNA TGTGCCAGCAGTTACTCGGGAACTAGCGGGAGTTACGAGCAGTACTTC. This sequence encodes CASSYSGTSGSYEQYF.

This clone was counted a few times. The rearrangement joins TRBV7-8 to TRBJ1-1; TRBD1 aligns across 7 bases. Germline V gives CDR1 SGHVS, CDR2 FQNEAQ. The CDR3 has 16 amino acids. The V segment lost 1 base and the J segment 2 bases; nucleotides outside the gene matches: 7. CDR3 sequence (DNA): TGTGCCAGCAGCTTAGAATTGGACAGGAGTAACACTGAAGCTTTCTTT. Translation gives CASSLELDRSNTEAFF.

The gene calls are TRBV7-6 and TRBJ2-1; no reliable D call. CDR1 is SGHVS, CDR2 FNYEAQ, per germline. The V and J ends lost 2 bases and 8 bases respectively, with 16 bases between them. The CDR3 runs to 15 residues. CDR3 in DNA: TGTGCCAGCAGCTTACAGACGACTGGATGGGATGAGCAGTTCTTC. As protein: CASSLQTTGWDEQFF.

The table lists this clone with a count of one. The gene calls are TRBV5-1 and TRBJ2-3; 9 bases match TRBD1. V gave up 4 bases and J gave up 4 bases; unmatched junction bases: 19. The germline V gene has CDR1 SGHRS and CDR2 YFSETQ. The CDR3 extends over 19 amino acids. This CDR3 reads CASSILGPGTGRRADTQYF. The CDR3 DNA sequence: TGCGCCAGCAGCATCTTGGGTCCCGGGACAGGGAGGCGGGCAGATACGCAGTATTTT. Full variable domain (remainder filled in from reference TRBV5-1 and TRBJ2-3): KAGVTQTPRYLIKTRGQQVTLSCSPISGHRSVSWYQQTPGQGLQFLFEYFSETQRNKGNFPGRFSGRQFSNSRSEMNVSTLELGDSALYLCASSILGPGTGRRADTQYFGPGTRLTVL.

The V gene is TRBV7-2, the J gene TRBJ2-7, with D possibly being TRBD2 (5 bases). The CDR3 has 16 residues. V was cut by 5 bases and J by 6 bases, with 23 bases left in between. Germline values: CDR1 SGHTA, CDR2 FQGNSA. Here the CDR3 DNA reads TGTGCCAGCAGCCCTAGATGGGCTAGCAATGGGCTCGAGCAGTACTTC. It is translated as CASSPRWASNGLEQYF.

The chain joins TRBV5-1 to TRBJ2-1, with 9 nucleotides matching TRBD2. The length of the CDR3 is 16 residues. V shed 0 bases, J shed 2 bases, and the junction held 3 bases outside the gene matches. Germline V gene data show CDR1 as SGHRS and CDR2 as YFSETQ. The CDR3 sequence: CASSLGGLAAYNEQFF. For the CDR3, the DNA is TGCGCCAGCAGCTTGGGGGGACTAGCTGCCTACAATGAGCAGTTCTTC.

The rearrangement joins TRBV7-2 to TRBJ2-1, with no clear D. The V end was cut by 2 bases, the J end by 7 bases, with 12 bases between. Germline loops: CDR1 SGHTA, CDR2 FQGNSA. This CDR3 spans 14 amino acids. CDR3 protein: CASSLSLVSNEQFF. In nucleotides, the CDR3 is TGTGCCAGCAGCTTAAGTCTAGTTTCGAATGAGCAGTTCTTC. The full variable domain, its missing parts supplied by reference TRBV7-2 and TRBJ2-1, is GAGVSQSPSNKVTEKGKDVELRCDPISGHTALYWYRQSLGQGLEFLIYFQGNSAPDKSGLPSDRFSAERTGGSVSTLTIQRTQQEDSAVYLCASSLSLVSNEQFFGPGTRLTVL.

The CDR3 spells CASSVDRTYEQYF. The CDR3 nucleotides are TGTGCCAGTAGTGTGGACAGGACCTACGAGCAGTACTTC. This chain joins TRBV19 and TRBJ2-7; 7 bases align to TRBD1. Germline trimming cut 5 bases from V and 2 bases from J; bases unmatched to any gene: 3. This CDR3 has 13 amino acids. Germline loops: CDR1 LNHDA, CDR2 SQIVND (reference sequence).

The CDR3 spells CASSSPLDTQYF. CDR3 nucleotides: TGTGCCAGCAGTTCCCCTCTGGATACGCAGTATTTT. The J gene is TRBJ2-3, the V gene TRBV2; no reliable D call. CDR3 length: 12 residues. The germline V and J ends were trimmed by 5 bases and 6 bases, with 9 bases remaining between them. Germline V CDR1 and CDR2: SNHLY, FYNNEI. The full variable domain, its missing parts supplied by reference TRBV2 and TRBJ2-3, is EPEVTQTPSHQVTQMGQEVILRCVPISNHLYFYWYRQILGQKVEFLVSFYNNEISEKSEIFDDQFSVERPDGSNFTLKIRSTKLEDSAMYFCASSSPLDTQYFGPGTRLTVL.

The genes are TRBV27 and TRBJ2-5; 8 positions match TRBD2. V gave up 7 bases and J gave up 4 bases; unmatched junction bases: 8. The CDR3 is 14 amino acids. CDR1 MNHEY and CDR2 SMNVEV come from the germline V gene (reference sequence). CDR3 sequence: CASNTRREGETQYF. CDR3 nucleotide sequence: TGTGCCAGCAACACGCGTCGGGAGGGAGAGACCCAGTACTTC.

This chain uses TRBV11-2 with TRBJ2-3, with D possibly being TRBD2 (5 bases). The CDR3 consists of 14 residues. Trimming took off 7 bases at V and 1 base at J, with 12 bases between the two ends. Germline assignment: CDR1 SGHAT and CDR2 FQNNGV. The CDR3: CASTLVRGTDTQYF. CDR3 sequence (DNA): TGTGCCAGCACGTTGGTGAGGGGCACAGATACGCAGTATTTT.

This clone was observed a single time. The chain has TRBV7-9 and TRBJ1-2, with a weak D call TRBD1 (5 bases). The V end was cut by 5 bases, the J end by 7 bases, with 17 bases between. The CDR3 is 14 amino acids. Germline V gene sequence: CDR1 SEHNR, CDR2 FQNEAQ (reference sequence). CDR3 protein: CASSGEGPLGGYTF. CDR3 nucleotides: TGTGCCAGCAGCGGGGAGGGACCGCTCGGTGGCTACACCTTC.

The chain is built from TRBV5-1 and TRBJ1-2, with D uncertain. The CDR3 is 14 amino acids. Trimming shortened V by 0 bases and J by 6 bases, and 12 bases separated the two germline ends. Germline V gene sequence: CDR1 SGHRS, CDR2 YFSETQ. The CDR3 region is CASSLERGEDGYTF. The CDR3 bases are TGCGCCAGCAGCTTGGAACGAGGTGAAGATGGCTACACCTTC.

V and J are TRBV4-1 and TRBJ1-1, with TRBD1 as a possible D gene (6 bases). The V gene's germline CDR1 is MGHRA and CDR2 YSYEKL. The CDR3 is 15 residues long. The ends were cut back, 2 bases at V and 1 base at J, with 11 bases in the middle. This CDR3 reads CASSQSGHSNTEAFF. The CDR3 nucleotides are TGCGCCAGCAGCCAATCGGGACATTCGAACACTGAAGCTTTCTTT.

The chain uses TRBV3-1 (or the pseudogene TRBV3-2) and TRBJ2-7; the D gene is possibly TRBD1 (8 bases). This CDR3 has 15 amino acids. CDR1 is LGHDT and CDR2 is YNNKEL in the germline V gene (reference sequence). Trimming pared 3 bases from V and 3 bases from J, leaving 15 bases between. As DNA, the CDR3 is TGTGCCAGCAGCCACGAACAGGGGGGGTACTACGAGCAGTACTTC. Its protein is CASSHEQGGYYEQYF.